Below are 13 T cell receptor beta chains sequenced from a single sample in a study of cytomegalovirus exposure and HLA in healthy donors (dated by TCRdb to between 2016 and 2019). The library was prepared using the immunoSEQ multiplex PCR assay. Held by TCRdb, this immuneACCESS table contains in-frame sequences only and omits some clones. Under half of the omission traces to an unresolved V gene where checked; the cause of the rest is unknown. The sample records approximately 90,000 clones, about 96% of which are singletons. The ten largest clones take up around 0.78% of the sample. Material: PBMCs. These receptors were obtained from a man younger than 35 in good health and CMV-seronegative.

The J gene is TRBJ2-1, the V gene TRBV7-9; 8 bases fit TRBD1. CDR3 length: 16 amino acids. Germline loops: CDR1 SEHNR, CDR2 FQNEAQ (reference sequence). The V segment lost 5 bases and the J segment 3 bases; nucleotides outside the gene matches: 9. The CDR3 loop reads CASSDPGQDFYNEQFF. As DNA, the CDR3 is TGTGCCAGCAGCGACCCGGGACAGGATTTCTACAATGAGCAGTTCTTC.

V gene TRBV7-9 combines with J gene TRBJ2-7; TRBD1 is a possible D gene (6 bases). Per the germline V gene, CDR1 is SEHNR and CDR2 is FQNEAQ (reference sequence). The CDR3 covers 14 residues. Trimming stripped 1 base from V and 3 bases from J, with 10 bases between. CDR3 DNA sequence: TGTGCCAGCAGCTTAGGGGACATAAACTACGAGCAGTACGTC. Its translation is CASSLGDINYEQYV.

The chain is built from TRBV5-8 and TRBJ1-2; D gene ambiguous. This CDR3 has 15 amino acids. Deletions cut 3 bases from V and 4 bases from J, with 16 bases between. Per the germline V gene, CDR1 is SGHTS and CDR2 is YDEGEE. The CDR3 bases are TGTGCCAGCAGCTCGTTTGGAGGCTCCTTCTATGGCTACACCTTC. Its protein product is CASSSFGGSFYGYTF.

The rearrangement links TRBV4-3 to TRBJ1-5, with a possible D match to TRBD1 (6 bases). The CDR3 has 15 residues. The germline gives CDR1 LGHNA, CDR2 YSLEER. The germline V and J ends were trimmed by 4 bases and 4 bases, with 14 bases remaining between them. The CDR3 is CASSLYPQGNQPQHF. The CDR3 bases are TGCGCCAGCAGCCTTTACCCACAGGGAAATCAGCCCCAGCATTTT.

The V gene is TRBV11-2, the J gene TRBJ2-5, with D perhaps matching TRBD1 (5 bases). The germline V gene has CDR1 SGHAT and CDR2 FQNNGV. V was cut by 1 base and J by 4 bases, with 16 bases left in between. This CDR3 is built from 16 residues. The CDR3 bases are TGTGCCAGCAGCTTAGGAGACAGCGAGGTGGGAGAGACCCAGTACTTC. Translation: CASSLGDSEVGETQYF.

V and J are TRBV10-3 and TRBJ2-4; 7 bases line up with TRBD1. Germline V gene sequence: CDR1 ENHRY, CDR2 SYGVKD. V shed 0 bases, J shed 5 bases, and the junction held 7 bases outside the gene matches. CDR3 length: 16 residues. For the CDR3, the DNA is TGTGCCATCAGTGAGTCAGACAGGGTTGGGGAAAACATTCAGTACTTC. Its translation: CAISESDRVGENIQYF.

The sample holds one count of this clone. The rearrangement uses TRBV5-5 and TRBJ1-2; TRBD1 aligns across 7 bases. The CDR3 has 14 residues. The ends lost 4 bases at V and 4 bases at J; junction bases unmatched: 7. CDR1 and CDR2 (germline): SGHKS, YYEKEE (reference sequence). The CDR3 nucleotides read TGTGCCAGCAGCCCCTCGACAGGGAGCTATGGCTACACCTTC. Its translation: CASSPSTGSYGYTF.

J is TRBJ2-5 and V is TRBV15; D remains unclear. From germline, CDR1 is LNHNV and CDR2 YYDKDF (reference sequence). The length of the CDR3 is 16 residues. The V end lost 2 bases, the J end lost 2 bases, and 15 bases lay between the germline ends. The CDR3 DNA is TGTGCCACCAGCAGAACTTGGCAGGCCGGACAAGAGACCCAGTACTTC. It is translated as CATSRTWQAGQETQYF.

The chain has TRBV27 and TRBJ1-2, with 7 bases fitting TRBD1. The CDR3 loop spans 13 amino acids. V lost 3 bases, J lost 4 bases, and 2 bases stayed unmatched. Germline V lookup: CDR1 MNHEY, CDR2 SMNVEV (reference sequence). The CDR3 DNA is TGTGCCAGCAGTTTCGGGACAGCCTATGGCTACACCTTC. This translates into CASSFGTAYGYTF.

V and J are TRBV2 and TRBJ2-1; TRBD1 matches 10 bases. V was pared by 5 bases and J by 0 bases, with 1 base of the junction left unmatched. Germline-derived CDR1 and CDR2 are SNHLY and FYNNEI. The CDR3 has 15 amino acids. Written as DNA, the CDR3 is TGTGCCAGCAGTTGGGACAGGGGCTCCTACAATGAGCAGTTCTTC. Protein: CASSWDRGSYNEQFF.

This rearrangement joins TRBV19 to TRBJ2-1; possibly TRBD1 for D (5 bases). Trimming pared 0 bases from V and 2 bases from J, leaving 17 bases between. The germline V gene has CDR1 LNHDA and CDR2 SQIVND (reference sequence). This CDR3 region has 18 residues. CDR3 amino acids: CASSIDRPRQNPYNEQFF. The CDR3, as DNA: TGTGCCAGTAGTATAGATCGCCCCAGACAGAACCCCTACAATGAGCAGTTCTTC.

J is TRBJ2-7 and V is TRBV7-9; 9 nucleotides match TRBD1. Germline loops: CDR1 SEHNR, CDR2 FQNEAQ (reference sequence). The V segment lost 0 bases and the J segment 2 bases; nucleotides outside the gene matches: 5. This CDR3 is 16 amino acids long. The DNA for the CDR3 is TGTGCCAGCAGCTTAGCGGTAGGACAGGGGACCTACGAGCAGTACGTC. This codes for CASSLAVGQGTYEQYV.

V is TRBV19 and J is TRBJ2-1; 14 nucleotides align to TRBD2. The CDR3 has 16 amino acids. In germline, CDR1 is LNHDA, CDR2 SQIVND (reference sequence). The trim removed 3 bases at V and 13 bases at J, leaving 11 bases unmatched. The CDR3 region has the DNA TGTGCCAGTAGTATTCTCGGGACTAGCGGGAGAGTGGTCCAGTTCTTC. Its protein is CASSILGTSGRVVQFF.